These 14 T cell receptor beta chains were all obtained from the same sample, sequenced in a study of blood T cell repertoires in COVID-19. Profiling relied on immunoSEQ multiplex PCR, and the TCRdb table lists in-frame clones only, not all of them. Counted here are some 700,000 clones, about 90% occurring once; the ten biggest clones make up roughly 0.25%. Specimen: peripheral blood. The receptors come from a woman between 18 and 29 years old with acute or convalescent COVID-19.

V gene TRBV18 combines with J gene TRBJ1-5; the D is unclear. Germline CDR1 and CDR2: KGHSH and LQKENI. Trimming shortened V by 6 bases and J by 0 bases, and 21 bases separated the two germline ends. This CDR3 is built from 18 residues. CDR3 region: CASSPYHVSAYSNQPQHF. CDR3 DNA: TGTGCCAGCTCCCCTTACCACGTCTCCGCCTATAGCAATCAGCCCCAGCATTTT.

The gene calls are TRBV12-3 or TRBV12-4 and TRBJ1-2; TRBD1 is a possible D gene (5 bases). The germline V and J ends were trimmed by 6 bases and 7 bases, with 15 bases remaining between them. The CDR3 consists of 13 residues. The CDR3 reads CASSRIFRAGYTF. DNA of the CDR3: TGTGCCAGCAGCCGCATCTTCAGGGCTGGCTACACCTTC.

A single count supports this clone. Within the sample, other DNA sequences also encode this same CDR3. The chain couples TRBV14 to TRBJ1-2; 7 bases fit TRBD1. V lost 0 bases, J lost 5 bases, and 0 bases stayed unmatched. The germline gives CDR1 SGHDN, CDR2 FVKESK. The CDR3 runs to 13 residues. The CDR3 coding sequence is TGTGCCAGCAGCCAAGACAGGGGGTATGGCTACACCTTC. Translation gives CASSQDRGYGYTF.

The chain has TRBV3-1 (or the pseudogene TRBV3-2) and TRBJ1-4; D is ambiguous. The CDR3 sequence is 15 residues long. From germline, CDR1 is LGHDT and CDR2 YNNKEL (reference sequence). Trimming left V 6 bases short and J 2 bases short, with 13 bases between. The CDR3 sequence: CASSEIGPTNEKLFF. The CDR3 region has the DNA TGTGCCAGCAGTGAGATCGGTCCGACTAATGAAAAACTGTTTTTT.

This clone has just a few counts. The chain joins TRBV28 to TRBJ1-1; perhaps TRBD1 as D (6 bases). Germline lookup yields CDR1 MDHEN and CDR2 SYDVKM. This CDR3 has 16 amino acids. The ends were cut back, 3 bases at V and 3 bases at J, with 17 bases in the middle. CDR3 protein: CASSFQLGAGDTEAFF. CDR3 in DNA: TGTGCCAGCAGTTTTCAGCTGGGGGCGGGGGACACTGAAGCTTTCTTT.

This clone was counted once. The chain combines TRBV6-5 with TRBJ1-2, with a weak D call TRBD1 (6 bases). Per germline, CDR1 MNHEY and CDR2 SVGAGI. Trimming took 6 bases from V and 1 from J, leaving 12 bases between them. This CDR3 has 14 amino acids. DNA of the CDR3: TGTGCCAGCAGGATGGACAGCGTTAACTATGGCTACACCTTC. It codes for CASRMDSVNYGYTF.

The J gene is TRBJ1-5, the V gene TRBV21-1; TRBD1, the D gene given by the table, was not confirmed from the DNA. TRBV21-1 is a pseudogene segment. This CDR3 is 15 amino acids long. CDR3 protein: CASSPPSCSNQPQHF. DNA for the CDR3: TGTGCCAGCAGCCCTCCCAGTTGTAGCAATCAGCCCCAGCATTTT.

The chain has TRBV27 and TRBJ1-2; 8 bases are a match to TRBD1. Losses at the gene ends were 5 bases for V and 5 bases for J; bases not matched to a gene: 10. The CDR3 has 15 amino acids. The germline gives CDR1 MNHEY, CDR2 SMNVEV (reference sequence). The CDR3 DNA reads as TGTGCCAGCAGTCCTGGGACAGGCCGATCGTATGGCTACACCTTC. The encoded protein is CASSPGTGRSYGYTF.

V and J are TRBV6-4 and TRBJ2-3, with D hard to call. In germline, CDR1 is MRHNA, CDR2 SNTAGT. Deletions cut 6 bases from V and 2 bases from J, with 9 bases between. The CDR3 covers 13 residues. CDR3 sequence reads: CASSADTTDTQYF. The CDR3 DNA follows: TGTGCCAGCAGCGCCGACACCACAGATACGCAGTATTTT.

This clone appeared a single time. In nucleotides, the CDR3 is TGTGCCAGCAGAGGGGGGACAGAGACCTACAATGAGCAGTTCTTC. Residues: CASRGGTETYNEQFF. J is TRBJ2-1 and V is TRBV2; tentatively, D is TRBD1 (7 bases). CDR1 SNHLY and CDR2 FYNNEI come from the germline V gene. This CDR3 is 15 amino acids long. The V and J ends lost 6 bases and 2 bases respectively, with 14 bases between them.

The V and J genes are TRBV4-3 and TRBJ1-2; perhaps TRBD1 as D (6 bases). The CDR3 loop spans 14 amino acids. The V gene lost 4 bases and the J gene lost 1 base, with 10 bases spanning the gap. From germline, CDR1 is LGHNA and CDR2 YSLEER. This CDR3 is CASSRQGLNYGYTF. The CDR3 nucleotides read TGCGCCAGCAGCCGTCAGGGGCTTAACTATGGCTACACCTTC.

V gene TRBV5-1 combines with J gene TRBJ1-2; tentatively, D is TRBD1 (6 bases). Germline CDR1 SGHRS, CDR2 YFSETQ. The length of the CDR3 is 16 residues. V lost 0 bases and J 2 bases, leaving 14 bases between the germline ends. For the CDR3, the DNA is TGCGCCAGCAGCTTGGGATTCGCAGGGGAGAACTATGGCTACACCTTC. Residues: CASSLGFAGENYGYTF.

In its sample, this clone was seen once. This chain joins TRBV30 and TRBJ1-4; a weak D match, TRBD1 (5 bases). V was pared by 1 base and J by 4 bases, with 16 bases between. CDR1 and CDR2 from the germline V gene are GTSNPN and SVGIG (reference sequence). The length of the CDR3 is 16 residues. The CDR3 here is CAWSALGQGRNEKLFF. CDR3 DNA sequence: TGTGCCTGGAGTGCCCTCGGACAAGGTCGTAATGAAAAACTGTTTTTT.

This rearrangement joins TRBV29-1 to TRBJ1-1; 8 positions agree with TRBD1. Germline V gene sequence: CDR1 SQVTM, CDR2 ANQGSEA. V was clipped by 6 bases and J by 5 bases; unmatched bases: 11. The CDR3 loop spans 14 amino acids. The CDR3 DNA is TGCAGCGTCAACCCGACAGGGGCGGGAACTGAAGCTTTCTTT. Protein product: CSVNPTGAGTEAFF.